Shown below are 15 T cell receptor beta chains from a single sample sequenced in a study of T cells after yellow fever vaccination. Each CDR3 protein gets one entry after TCRdb re-called the 5' RACE reads with MiXCR. Of approximately 350,000 distinct CDR3 sequences listed, around a tenth are singletons. This specimen was PBMCs, taken on the day of the first yellow fever vaccination. The origin of the receptors is a man in his late teens or twenties who received the YFV17D yellow fever vaccine.

The rearrangement joins TRBV28 to TRBJ2-1, with D possibly TRBD2 on 7 matching bases. Trimming stripped 4 bases from V and 4 bases from J, with 17 bases between. From germline, CDR1 is MDHEN and CDR2 SYDVKM. This CDR3 region has 16 residues. The DNA for the CDR3 is TGTGCCAGCAGTTCCCCCGGGGGGCCACTTTACAATGAGCAGTTCTTC. Translated: CASSSPGGPLYNEQFF.

This clonotype was counted a few times. The chain carries TRBV6-1 and TRBJ1-2, with D maybe TRBD1 (6 bases). CDR1 and CDR2 from the germline V gene are MNHNS and SASEGT. This CDR3 has 13 amino acids. The ends were cut back, 8 bases at V and 3 bases at J, with 13 bases in the middle. The CDR3 bases are TGTGCCAGCGGGGGGGCTAACTACTATGGCTACACCTTC. Translating gives CASGGANYYGYTF.

In its sample, this clonotype was seen a few times. This chain connects TRBV7-9 to TRBJ1-4, with 9 nucleotides matching TRBD1. With V trimmed by 4 bases and J by 7 bases, 7 bases remained unmatched. Germline assignment: CDR1 SEHNR and CDR2 FQNEAQ (reference sequence). The CDR3 sequence is 15 residues long. This CDR3 is CASSSTTGGIEKLFF. The CDR3 nucleotides are TGTGCCAGCAGCTCTACGACAGGGGGTATTGAAAAACTGTTTTTT.

The J gene is TRBJ2-3, the V gene TRBV5-1, with 10 bases lining up with TRBD1. This CDR3 is 13 amino acids long. With 4 bases clipped from V and 7 bases from J, the junction kept 3 bases outside the gene matches. Germline assignment: CDR1 SGHRS and CDR2 YFSETQ. The CDR3 reads CASSMDRGNTQYF. The CDR3 region has the DNA TGCGCCAGCAGCATGGACAGGGGGAATACGCAGTATTTT.

The genes are TRBV5-4 and TRBJ2-1; D ambiguous. The CDR3 sequence is 13 residues long. The germline V gene encodes CDR1 SGHNT and CDR2 YYREEE (reference sequence). V was cut by 0 bases and J by 9 bases, with 10 bases left in between. CDR3 coding DNA: TGTGCCAGCAGCTTGGAAGGTTGGGGTGAGCAGTTCTTC. It translates to CASSLEGWGEQFF.

The rearrangement joins TRBV9 to TRBJ1-6; D is possibly TRBD1 (5 bases). The CDR3 runs 15 residues. The V gene lost 2 bases and the J gene lost 0 bases, with 6 bases spanning the gap. CDR1 SGDLS and CDR2 YYNGEE come from the germline V gene. The CDR3 sequence is CASSVGGSYNSPLHF. CDR3 nucleotide sequence: TGTGCCAGCAGCGTGGGGGGCTCCTATAATTCACCCCTCCACTTT.

This clonotype was counted only a few times. The chain has TRBV5-6 and TRBJ1-4; D gene uncertain. The CDR3 totals 13 residues. Germline V gene sequence: CDR1 SGHDT, CDR2 YYEEEE. Trimming stripped 5 bases from V and 7 bases from J, with 12 bases between. CDR3 sequence reads: CASSTGSSEKLFF. CDR3 DNA: TGTGCCAGCAGTACCGGAAGTAGTGAAAAACTGTTTTTT. Combining the CDR3 with reference TRBV5-6 and TRBJ1-4 gives the whole variable domain DAGVTQSPTHLIKTRGQQVTLRCSPKSGHDTVSWYQQALGQGPQFIFQYYEEEERQRGNFPDRFSGHQFPNYSSELNVNALLLGDSALYLCASSTGSSEKLFFGSGTQLSVL.

This clonotype was picked up many times. J is TRBJ2-3 and V is TRBV3-1; 7 bases line up with TRBD2. There are 16 residues in the CDR3. Germline lookup yields CDR1 LGHDT and CDR2 YNNKEL (reference sequence). The V and J ends lost 5 bases and 4 bases, in that order; junction bases with no gene match: 12. The CDR3 loop reads CASSYSGRAAADTQYF. The CDR3 region has the DNA TGTGCCAGCAGCTATAGCGGGCGGGCAGCTGCAGATACGCAGTATTTT.

This clonotype was seen a few times. The rearrangement uses TRBV6-5 and TRBJ1-6, with 10 bases that match TRBD1. Trimming cost V 7 bases and J 7 bases; bases outside gene matches: 10. CDR1 is MNHEY and CDR2 is SVGAGI in the germline V gene. This CDR3 has 16 residues. The CDR3, as DNA: TGTGCCAGCACCAAGGGCCCGGGACAGGGGAATTCACCCCTCCACTTT. Translated: CASTKGPGQGNSPLHF.

This sequence joins TRBV7-3 and TRBJ2-6; D unresolved. The germline V gene encodes CDR1 SGHTA and CDR2 FQGTGA. The CDR3 spans 15 residues. Trimming removed 0 bases at V and 0 bases at J, with 3 bases between. The CDR3 loop is CASSLTDSGANVLTF. The CDR3 DNA is TGTGCCAGCAGCTTAACAGACTCTGGGGCCAACGTCCTGACTTTC.

This clonotype was observed a few times. The chain joins TRBV7-9 to TRBJ2-5; TRBD1 agrees at 9 bases. Germline lookup yields CDR1 SEHNR and CDR2 FQNEAQ (reference sequence). This CDR3 comprises 16 residues. J gave up 5 bases and V 4 bases, and 11 bases lay outside the gene matches. CDR3 coding DNA: TGTGCCAGCAGCTCAAGAAGGGACGGGACAGGGGAGACCCAGTACTTC. Its translation: CASSSRRDGTGETQYF.

In its sample, this clonotype was seen a few times. This chain joins TRBV11-1 and TRBJ2-3; TRBD1 is a possible D gene (6 bases). The V end lost 3 bases, the J end lost 5 bases, and 24 bases lay between the germline ends. CDR1 is SGHAT, CDR2 FQDESV, per germline (reference sequence). This CDR3 is 18 amino acids long. The CDR3 region has the DNA TGTGCCAGCAGCTTTGGGTTCCGAGGGGGTATGGGTGGAGATACGCAGTATTTT. Its protein is CASSFGFRGGMGGDTQYF.

This chain uses TRBV20-1 with TRBJ2-7, with 7 bases that match TRBD2. The CDR3 runs to 15 residues. CDR1 DFQATT and CDR2 SNEGSKA come from the germline V gene (reference sequence). The CDR3 is CSANPPGGSSYEQYV. The CDR3 nucleotides read TGCAGCGCCAACCCCCCCGGGGGGAGCTCCTACGAGCAGTACGTC.

Ten or more counts support this clonotype. This chain links TRBV27 with TRBJ2-1, with 9 bases lining up with TRBD2. Trimming cost V 7 bases and J 9 bases; bases outside gene matches: 10. The CDR3 is 14 residues long. Germline lookup yields CDR1 MNHEY and CDR2 SMNVEV (reference sequence). CDR3 nucleotide sequence: TGTGCCAGCATCCAGCGGGGGGAGTTCGGTGAGCAGTTCTTC. It translates to CASIQRGEFGEQFF.

This clonotype was counted a few times. The CDR3 DNA reads as TGCAGTGCTGGGGGCGTGGGGCAAGAGACCCAGTACTTC. Amino acid sequence: CSAGGVGQETQYF. The chain couples TRBV20-1 to TRBJ2-5; D might be TRBD1 (6 bases). Trimming pared 5 bases from V and 2 bases from J, leaving 12 bases between. CDR1 DFQATT and CDR2 SNEGSKA come from the germline V gene (reference sequence). This CDR3 spans 13 amino acids.